This T cell receptor beta chain was profiled in a study of regulatory T cells in long-lasting Graves disease. V lost 3 bases to trimming and J lost 6 bases; unmatched junction nucleotides: 7. This CDR3 is built from 14 residues. CDR1 DFQATT and CDR2 SNEGSKA come from the germline V gene (reference sequence). Time point: newly diagnosed GD, antithyroid drugs for less than 3 months. The authors made the TCR library using RNA they extracted from PBMCs. Blood from the periphery, approximately 10 milliliters in all, was drawn into EDTA tubes. Through Arm-PCR of CDR3 regions and iRepertoire HTBI primers, TCR beta libraries were built. TCRdb independently ran MiXCR on the multiplex PCR reads; one entry per CDR3 protein. Here the sample spans about 530,000 distinct CDR3 sequences, more than 15% being singletons. These same records also appear under a second study, on T cells in Graves' hyperthyroidism and ophthalmopathy. This second study notes: Expanded thyroid clonotypes (above 0.001) were mostly also found in blood.

Sequences were derived from peripheral blood mononuclear cells (PBMCs), sampled at new diagnosis, from a patient treated with antithyroid drugs. This receptor was taken from a woman aged 35-65 years with Graves disease. The chain carries TRBV20-1 and TRBJ1-5; 8 bases are a match to TRBD1. As DNA, the CDR3 is TGCAGTGCTAGCCCGACAGGGGTCGGTCAGCCCCAGCATTTT. Amino acid sequence: CSASPTGVGQPQHF.